What follows are 21 T cell receptor beta chains derived from one specimen sequenced in a study of cytomegalovirus exposure and HLA in healthy donors. TCRdb's copy holds only in-frame clones and misses some; the assay was immunoSEQ multiplex PCR. This table has about 66,000 clones, 97% appearing once. Sequences were obtained from PBMCs. All receptors derive from a woman under 30 in good health and CMV-seropositive.

The chain links TRBV7-3 to TRBJ2-1; the D is unclear. The CDR3 sequence is 13 residues long. CDR1 SGHTA and CDR2 FQGTGA come from the germline V gene. Trimming left V 5 bases short and J 5 bases short, with 10 bases between. Here the CDR3 reads CASSPNRDNEQFF. CDR3 nucleotides: TGTGCCAGCAGCCCGAACAGAGACAATGAGCAGTTCTTC.

The rearrangement joins TRBV6-6 to TRBJ1-1; D remains ambiguous. Germline-derived CDR1 and CDR2 are MNHNY and SVGAGI (reference sequence). Trimming pared 8 bases from V and 0 bases from J, leaving 7 bases between. The CDR3 length is 12 residues. In nucleotides, the CDR3 is TGTGCCAGCGTTTTCATGAACACTGAAGCTTTCTTT. It specifies CASVFMNTEAFF.

The rearrangement links TRBV11-3 to TRBJ2-1, with TRBD2 matching over 8 bases. CDR1 and CDR2 from the germline V gene are SGHNT and YENEEA. J was trimmed by 4 bases and V by 5 bases; bases with no gene match: 7. The CDR3 contains 15 residues. This CDR3 reads CASSVGLAQYNEQFF. DNA for the CDR3: TGTGCCAGCAGCGTAGGACTAGCTCAGTACAATGAGCAGTTCTTC.

The rearrangement links TRBV6-6 to TRBJ2-1; D is possibly TRBD2 (5 bases). Germline CDR1 is MNHNY and CDR2 is SVGAGI (reference sequence). V was shortened by 10 bases and J by 8 bases, with 15 bases between the two germline ends. CDR3 length: 12 amino acids. CDR3 sequence (DNA): TGTGCCATAAGTCCACACGGGGATGAGCAGTTCTTC. Its protein product is CAISPHGDEQFF.

This rearrangement joins TRBV19 to TRBJ2-7, with 10 bases fitting TRBD1. The germline gives CDR1 LNHDA, CDR2 SQIVND (reference sequence). The CDR3 runs to 16 residues. The junction had 8 bases not matched to a gene; V was cut back by 4 bases and J by 2 bases. In DNA form, the CDR3 reads TGTGCCAGTAGTAAATTCCGGGACAGGGGCCCCTACGAGCAGTACTTC. Amino acids: CASSKFRDRGPYEQYF.

The V and J genes are TRBV4-1 and TRBJ2-3, with TRBD2 matching over 9 bases. CDR3 length equals 17 residues. V trimming: 2 bases; J trimming: 0 bases; junction bases outside the gene matches: 6. Germline loops: CDR1 MGHRA, CDR2 YSYEKL. As DNA, the CDR3 is TGCGCCAGCAGCCAAAGACTAGCGGTTTCTAGCACAGATACGCAGTATTTT. Protein product: CASSQRLAVSSTDTQYF.

CDR3 coding DNA: TGTGCCTCCGACAGGGGGGCCTATGGCTACACCTTC. Translated, it gives CASDRGAYGYTF. The V and J genes are TRBV30 and TRBJ1-2, with 9 nucleotides matching TRBD1. V lost 7 bases and J lost 4; bases outside the gene matches: 4. The CDR3 is 12 amino acids. Looked up from germline, CDR1 is GTSNPN and CDR2 is SVGIG (reference sequence).

The chain uses TRBV7-9 and TRBJ2-7; 7 bases align to TRBD1. Germline assignment: CDR1 SEHNR and CDR2 FQNEAQ (reference sequence). V lost 4 bases to trimming and J lost 2 bases; unmatched junction nucleotides: 5. This CDR3 has 14 amino acids. CDR3 coding DNA: TGTGCCAGCAGCTCCGGGACAGCAACCTACGAGCAGTACTTC. It yields the protein CASSSGTATYEQYF.

The chain joins TRBV27 to TRBJ2-1; 7 nucleotides line up with TRBD1. V lost 7 bases and J lost 7; bases outside the gene matches: 7. This CDR3 comprises 13 residues. Germline CDR1 is MNHEY and CDR2 is SMNVEV (reference sequence). The CDR3 protein is CASTLKTGNEQFF. As DNA, the CDR3 is TGTGCCAGCACGCTTAAGACAGGGAATGAGCAGTTCTTC.

The CDR3 sequence: CASSLWADPTFPMGSPLHF. CDR3 in DNA: TGTGCCAGCAGCTTATGGGCAGACCCTACGTTTCCAATGGGTTCACCCCTCCACTTT. The chain links TRBV7-6 to TRBJ1-6; D remains ambiguous. CDR1 and CDR2 from the germline V gene are SGHVS and FNYEAQ. The V and J ends lost 2 bases and 9 bases respectively, with 26 bases between them. This CDR3 has 19 residues.

The chain has TRBV27 and TRBJ2-2, with a tentative D call TRBD2 (5 bases). Trimming pared 5 bases from V and 4 bases from J, leaving 14 bases between. Germline V lookup: CDR1 MNHEY, CDR2 SMNVEV (reference sequence). The CDR3 has 15 residues. The CDR3 here is CASSRSGGATGELFF. CDR3 DNA sequence: TGTGCCAGCAGTCGATCAGGAGGAGCCACCGGGGAGCTGTTTTTT.

The V gene is TRBV27, the J gene TRBJ2-7, with D tentatively TRBD1 (6 bases). This CDR3 has 15 amino acids. Germline V gene sequence: CDR1 MNHEY, CDR2 SMNVEV (reference sequence). Between the trimmed V and J ends, which lost 5 bases and 8 bases, there was a span of 22 bases. CDR3 in amino acids: CASSRLLGTGSKQYF. The CDR3, as DNA: TGTGCCAGCAGTCGCCTCTTGGGAACAGGGTCCAAGCAGTACTTC.

The chain carries TRBV11-2 and TRBJ2-5; 9 bases map to TRBD2. This CDR3 is 18 amino acids long. Germline trimming cut 5 bases from V and 1 base from J; bases unmatched to any gene: 14. Germline CDR1 SGHAT, CDR2 FQNNGV. The CDR3 here is CASSPEGPSGVIQETQYF. Written as DNA, the CDR3 is TGTGCCAGCAGCCCAGAGGGTCCTAGCGGGGTTATCCAAGAGACCCAGTACTTC.

V gene TRBV19 combines with J gene TRBJ1-1; D ambiguous. The germline gives CDR1 LNHDA, CDR2 SQIVND (reference sequence). The ends were cut back, 6 bases at V and 2 bases at J, with 13 bases in the middle. CDR3 length equals 14 residues. This CDR3 reads CASRTREGNTEAFF. The CDR3 DNA is TGTGCCAGTAGGACCCGGGAGGGAAACACTGAAGCTTTCTTT.

The gene calls are TRBV19 and TRBJ2-1, with 8 bases that match TRBD1. The V segment lost 5 bases and the J segment 0 bases; nucleotides outside the gene matches: 6. The CDR3 has 16 amino acids. CDR1 and CDR2 from the germline V gene are LNHDA and SQIVND (reference sequence). CDR3 sequence (DNA): TGTGCCAGTAGTCTCCGGACAGGGTCCTCCTACAATGAGCAGTTCTTC. Encoded protein: CASSLRTGSSYNEQFF.

The V gene is TRBV7-3, the J gene TRBJ2-3; 7 bases match TRBD2. The V gene end was trimmed by 2 bases and the J gene end by 0 bases; junction bases not matched to a gene: 2. The CDR3 is made up of 15 amino acids. The germline V gene has CDR1 SGHTA and CDR2 FQGTGA. The CDR3 DNA reads TGTGCCAGCAGCTTAGCTAGCGGTAGCACAGATACGCAGTATTTT. Translating gives CASSLASGSTDTQYF. The variable domain in full, completed from reference TRBV7-3 and TRBJ2-3, reads GAGVSQTPSNKVTEKGKYVELRCDPISGHTALYWYRQSLGQGPEFLIYFQGTGAADDSGLPNDRFFAVRPEGSVSTLKIQRTERGDSAVYLCASSLASGSTDTQYFGPGTRLTVL.

The chain combines TRBV5-1 with TRBJ2-3; 11 bases fit TRBD2. J lost 4 bases, V lost 0 bases, and 4 bases had no gene match. Germline assignment: CDR1 SGHRS and CDR2 YFSETQ. The CDR3 totals 16 residues. The CDR3 sequence is CASSLALAGGADTQYF. DNA of the CDR3: TGCGCCAGCAGCTTGGCTCTAGCGGGAGGTGCAGATACGCAGTATTTT.

The chain combines TRBV6-5 with TRBJ2-7, with D possibly matching TRBD2 (5 bases). The CDR3 extends over 13 amino acids. Per germline, CDR1 MNHEY and CDR2 SVGAGI. The germline V and J ends were trimmed by 6 bases and 5 bases, with 14 bases remaining between them. This chain's CDR3 is CASRRADWDEQYF. The CDR3 region has the DNA TGTGCCAGCAGGCGTGCGGACTGGGACGAGCAGTACTTC.

V usage is TRBV10-3 and J usage is TRBJ2-7, with 7 bases lining up with TRBD2. Per germline, CDR1 ENHRY and CDR2 SYGVKD. This CDR3 is 13 amino acids long. With 8 bases clipped from V and 4 bases from J, the junction kept 8 bases outside the gene matches. CDR3: CAIGSGEGYEQYF. The CDR3, as DNA: TGTGCCATCGGGAGCGGGGAGGGGTACGAGCAGTACTTC.

The rearrangement uses TRBV5-6 and TRBJ1-1; TRBD1 aligns across 12 bases. CDR3 size: 16 residues. From germline, CDR1 is SGHDT and CDR2 YYEEEE. V shed 5 bases and J 1 base; nucleotides not matched to a gene: 6. CDR3 bases: TGTGCCAGCAGGAAGGGGACAGGGGGCCAGAACACTGAAGCTTTCTTT. It translates to CASRKGTGGQNTEAFF.

The V gene is TRBV4-1, the J gene TRBJ2-1; D might be TRBD2 (5 bases). CDR1 and CDR2 (germline): MGHRA, YSYEKL. This CDR3 is 16 amino acids long. V shed 1 base and J shed 7 bases, with 17 bases lying between them. The CDR3 loop is CASSQVGSAFGNEQFF. CDR3 in DNA: TGCGCCAGCAGCCAAGTAGGTAGCGCGTTTGGGAATGAGCAGTTCTTC.